This TCR beta chain appears in the sequencing data of a study of T cells after yellow fever vaccination. Study background: The SMART-Seq v4 Ultra Low Input method served to prepare the low-cell-number fractions. Study results and caveats: Clones that expanded after primary vaccination mostly reappeared after the booster (around 96% CD4, approximately 89% CD8). A small proportion of clonotypes was detected in both the CD4 and CD8 compartments.

TCRdb called the 5' RACE reads again in MiXCR, with one record for every CDR3 protein. The data show more than 300,000 distinct CDR3 sequences, with around 6.8% seen just once and 15% to 20% held by the top ten. This CDR3 is 13 amino acids long. The V end was cut by 3 bases, the J end by 6 bases, with 8 bases between. As regards this clonotype: The antigen remains undetermined.

The receptor was derived from a man between 18 and 29 years old who received the YFV17D yellow fever vaccine. Sequenced here: PBMCs, sampled about 49 days after the first yellow fever vaccination. The chain combines TRBV12-3 or TRBV12-4 with TRBJ2-2; D remains unclear. Here the CDR3 reads CASSFYFPGELFF. The CDR3 bases are TGTGCCAGCAGTTTTTACTTCCCCGGGGAGCTGTTTTTT.